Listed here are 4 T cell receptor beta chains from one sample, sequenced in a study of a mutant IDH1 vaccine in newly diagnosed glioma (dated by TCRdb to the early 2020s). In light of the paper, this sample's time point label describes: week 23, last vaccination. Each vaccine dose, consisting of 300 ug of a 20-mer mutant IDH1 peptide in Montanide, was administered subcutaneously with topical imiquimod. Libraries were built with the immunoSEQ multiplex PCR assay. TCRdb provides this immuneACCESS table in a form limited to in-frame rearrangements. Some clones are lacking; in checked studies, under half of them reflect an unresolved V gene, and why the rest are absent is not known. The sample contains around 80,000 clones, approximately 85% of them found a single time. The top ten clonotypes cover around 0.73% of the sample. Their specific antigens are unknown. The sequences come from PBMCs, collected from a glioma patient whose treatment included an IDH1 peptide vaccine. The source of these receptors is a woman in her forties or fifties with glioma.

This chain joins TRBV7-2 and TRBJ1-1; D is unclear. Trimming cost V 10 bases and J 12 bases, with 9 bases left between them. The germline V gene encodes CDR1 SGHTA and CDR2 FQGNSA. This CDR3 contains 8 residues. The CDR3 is CANLPSFF. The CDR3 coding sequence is TGTGCCAACCTTCCCTCTTTCTTT.

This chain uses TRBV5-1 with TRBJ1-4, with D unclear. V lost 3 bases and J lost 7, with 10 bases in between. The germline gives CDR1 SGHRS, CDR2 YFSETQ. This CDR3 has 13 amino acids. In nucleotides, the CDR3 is TGCGCCAGCAGCTCGTTACGGGGTGAAAAACTGTTTTTT. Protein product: CASSSLRGEKLFF.

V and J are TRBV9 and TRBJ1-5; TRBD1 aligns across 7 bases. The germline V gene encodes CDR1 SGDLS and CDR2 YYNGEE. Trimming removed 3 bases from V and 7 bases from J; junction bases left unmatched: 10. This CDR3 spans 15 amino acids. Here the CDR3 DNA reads TGTGCCAGCAGCGAATCAGGGGGAGTGGGGCAGCCCCAGCATTTT. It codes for CASSESGGVGQPQHF.

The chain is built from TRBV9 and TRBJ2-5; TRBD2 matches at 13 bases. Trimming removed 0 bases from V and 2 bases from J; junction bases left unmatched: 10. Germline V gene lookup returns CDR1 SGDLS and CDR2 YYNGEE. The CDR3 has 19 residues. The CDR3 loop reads CASSVAVGTSGMRQETQYF. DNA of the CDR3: TGTGCCAGCAGCGTAGCGGTAGGGACTAGCGGGATGCGGCAAGAGACCCAGTACTTC.